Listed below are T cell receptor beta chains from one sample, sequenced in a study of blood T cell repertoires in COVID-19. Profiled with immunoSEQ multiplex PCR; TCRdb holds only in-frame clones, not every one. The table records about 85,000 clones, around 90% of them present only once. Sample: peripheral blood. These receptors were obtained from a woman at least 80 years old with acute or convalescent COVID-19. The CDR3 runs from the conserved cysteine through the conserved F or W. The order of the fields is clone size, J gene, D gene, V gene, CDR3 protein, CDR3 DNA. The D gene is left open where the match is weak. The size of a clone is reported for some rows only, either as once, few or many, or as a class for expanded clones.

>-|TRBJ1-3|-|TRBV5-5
CASSLFGGGDSGNTIYF
TGTGCCAGCAGCTTGTTTGGTGGGGGCGACTCTGGAAACACCATATATTTT
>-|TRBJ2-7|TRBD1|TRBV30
CAWTMTGVSHF
TGTGCCTGGACCATGACAGGGGTTTCTCACTTC
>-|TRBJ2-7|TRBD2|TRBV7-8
CASSLEAAGVPYEQYF
TGTGCCAGCAGCTTAGAGGCAGCGGGAGTGCCCTACGAGCAGTACTTC
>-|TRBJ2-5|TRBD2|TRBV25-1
CASSASGGVRTQYF
TGTGCCAGCAGCGCTAGCGGGGGGGTAAGGACCCAGTACTTC
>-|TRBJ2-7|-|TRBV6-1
CASSEWAPTYEQYF
TGTGCCAGCAGTGAATGGGCACCCACCTACGAGCAGTACTTC
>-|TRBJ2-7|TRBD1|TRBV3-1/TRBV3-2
CASSQNRGMGYEQYF
TGTGCCAGCAGCCAAAACAGGGGCATGGGCTACGAGCAGTACTTC
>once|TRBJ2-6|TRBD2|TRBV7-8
CASSLRTSGSPSSGANVLTF
TGTGCCAGCAGTCTTAGGACTAGCGGGAGCCCCAGCTCTGGGGCCAACGTCCTGACTTTC
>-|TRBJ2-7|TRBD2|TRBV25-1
CASTGTSGIRYEQYF
TGTGCCAGCACTGGGACTAGCGGGATTAGGTACGAGCAGTACTTC
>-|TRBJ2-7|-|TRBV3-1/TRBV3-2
CASSQWPPYEQYF
TGTGCCAGCAGCCAGTGGCCGCCCTACGAGCAGTACTTC
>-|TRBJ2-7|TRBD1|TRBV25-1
CASSARLDRASYEQYF
TGTGCCAGCAGTGCCCGGTTGGACAGGGCGTCCTACGAGCAGTACTTC
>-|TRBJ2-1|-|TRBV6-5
CASSYSLKGTEQFF
TGTGCCAGCAGTTACTCATTAAAGGGGACAGAGCAGTTCTTC
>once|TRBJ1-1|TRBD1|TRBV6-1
CASSESRGQTEAFF
TGTGCCAGCAGTGAGAGCAGGGGGCAGACTGAAGCTTTCTTT
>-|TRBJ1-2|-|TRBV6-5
CASSSKQGSYGYTF
TGTGCCAGCAGTTCAAAGCAGGGGAGCTATGGCTACACCTTC
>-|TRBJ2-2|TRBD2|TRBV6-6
CASSPPGGRNTGELFF
TGTGCCAGCAGTCCCCCTGGCGGGAGAAACACCGGGGAGCTGTTTTTT
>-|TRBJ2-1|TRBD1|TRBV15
CATMRQGRGNEQFF
TGTGCCACCATGCGACAGGGAAGGGGCAATGAGCAGTTCTTC
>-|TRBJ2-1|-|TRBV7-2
CASSFVGPQFF
TGTGCCAGCAGCTTTGTGGGGCCGCAGTTCTTC
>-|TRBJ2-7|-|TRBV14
CASSHLAPGAGISYEQYF
TGTGCCAGCAGCCACCTTGCCCCTGGGGCAGGGATTTCCTACGAGCAGTACTTC